This paragraph reports one T cell receptor (beta chain). The antigen is not known. This record comes from a study of shared clonotypes between healthy human individuals. Whole-study results and caveats: Enrolling few donors narrowed the genetic and exposure-history diversity that was represented.

Sequencing was performed with immunoSEQ multiplex PCR; in TCRdb, only in-frame clones are kept and a portion is missing. The profile covers more than 500,000 clones, with 85% to 95% appearing a single time and over 0.1% taken by the ten largest. Positive CCR7 selection of CD45RO-negative cells yielded the naive CD8 cells, and terminally differentiated effector memory CD45RA+ cells were excluded. CDR1 and CDR2 from the germline V gene are MNHEY and SMNVEV (reference sequence). V was clipped by 4 bases and J by 9 bases; unmatched bases: 3. The CDR3 covers 12 residues. V and J are TRBV27 and TRBJ2-1; 7 bases align to TRBD2. The material sequenced was naive CD8+ T cells sorted from blood. This TCR came from a woman aged 25 to 39 in good health. CDR3 loop: CASSSTSVEQFF. DNA for the CDR3: TGTGCCAGCAGTTCCACTAGCGTTGAGCAGTTCTTC.